A single sample gave rise to the 31 T cell receptor beta chains below, sequenced in a study of T cell responses to AZD1222 COVID-19 vaccine. Here immunoSEQ multiplex PCR was the method, and the copy in TCRdb shows in-frame clones only, minus some. This table has over 120,000 clones, over 85% appearing once. Sample: peripheral blood, taken 28 days after the second AZD1222 dose. These receptors were obtained from an adult who received the AZD1222 COVID-19 vaccine.

The genes are TRBV12-5 and TRBJ2-7, with 7 bases that match TRBD1. Germline V gene data show CDR1 as LGHNT and CDR2 as FRNRAP. Losses at the gene ends were 4 bases for V and 4 bases for J; bases not matched to a gene: 7. This CDR3 is 14 amino acids long. CDR3 DNA: TGTGCTAGTGGTTCCTTCCAACAGGGGTACGAGCAGTACTTC. Translating it yields CASGSFQQGYEQYF.

J is TRBJ2-7 and V is TRBV28; D is uncertain. Germline V gene sequence: CDR1 MDHEN, CDR2 SYDVKM. The CDR3 sequence is 14 residues long. Trimming cost V 2 bases and J 2 bases, with 10 bases left between them. CDR3 nucleotides: TGTGCCAGCAGTTTAGTAGCTCCACCCTACGAGCAGTACTTC. It translates to CASSLVAPPYEQYF.

The chain has TRBV15 and TRBJ2-3; D is undetermined. The V gene lost 5 bases and the J gene lost 1 base, with 10 bases spanning the gap. The length of the CDR3 is 14 residues. Germline CDR1 LNHNV, CDR2 YYDKDF (reference sequence). The CDR3 sequence: CATSEVMGTDTQYF. In nucleotides, the CDR3 is TGTGCCACCAGCGAAGTCATGGGCACAGATACGCAGTATTTT.

The chain employs TRBV7-9 and TRBJ1-1; D gene uncertain. The CDR3 has 11 amino acids. CDR1 is SEHNR and CDR2 is FQNEAQ in the germline V gene (reference sequence). The V gene lost 5 bases and the J gene lost 7 bases, with 8 bases spanning the gap. Here the CDR3 reads CASSAGGEAFF. The CDR3 DNA follows: TGTGCCAGCAGCGCTGGTGGTGAAGCTTTCTTT.

V is TRBV30 and J is TRBJ1-4; possible D gene TRBD1, 6 bases. Trimming took 2 bases from V and 7 from J, leaving 11 bases between them. The CDR3 totals 13 residues. Germline loops: CDR1 GTSNPN, CDR2 SVGIG (reference sequence). CDR3: CAWSSGVGEKLFF. The CDR3 nucleotides are TGTGCCTGGAGTTCAGGGGTTGGTGAAAAACTGTTTTTT.

In its sample, this clone was seen once. The chain combines TRBV28 with TRBJ2-3; a weak D match, TRBD1 (5 bases). CDR1 MDHEN and CDR2 SYDVKM come from the germline V gene. Trimming pared 8 bases from V and 3 bases from J, leaving 18 bases between. The CDR3 is 15 residues long. This CDR3 is CASLSAVAGTDTQYF. The DNA for the CDR3 is TGTGCCAGCCTCTCCGCCGTGGCAGGGACAGATACGCAGTATTTT. Full variable domain (remainder filled in from reference TRBV28 and TRBJ2-3): DVKVTQSSRYLVKRTGEKVFLECVQDMDHENMFWYRQDPGLGLRLIYFSYDVKMKEKGDIPEGYSVSREKKERFSLILESASTNQTSMYLCASLSAVAGTDTQYFGPGTRLTVL.

This chain links TRBV30 with TRBJ1-1, with D possibly being TRBD1 (6 bases). This CDR3 comprises 13 residues. Germline CDR1 is GTSNPN and CDR2 is SVGIG (reference sequence). The V and J ends lost 5 bases and 5 bases respectively, with 15 bases between them. CDR3: CAWSGGSWTEAFF. The CDR3 DNA follows: TGTGCCTGGTCTGGGGGCTCTTGGACTGAAGCTTTCTTT.

This chain links TRBV7-8 with TRBJ1-5; D is perhaps TRBD1 (6 bases). The CDR3 totals 15 residues. The germline gives CDR1 SGHVS, CDR2 FQNEAQ. Between the trimmed V and J ends, which lost 1 base and 0 bases, there was a span of 7 bases. The CDR3 DNA sequence: TGTGCCAGCAGCTTAGGGACAGATAGCAATCAGCCCCAGCATTTT. Protein sequence: CASSLGTDSNQPQHF.

The chain carries TRBV30 and TRBJ1-1; D gene ambiguous. Trimming removed 4 bases at V and 0 bases at J, with 12 bases between. Germline V gene sequence: CDR1 GTSNPN, CDR2 SVGIG (reference sequence). This CDR3 has 14 residues. CDR3 coding DNA: TGTGCCTGGACCGTCATAGGGATGAACACTGAAGCTTTCTTT. Translation: CAWTVIGMNTEAFF.

The genes are TRBV10-3 and TRBJ1-2; perhaps TRBD1 as D (5 bases). There are 13 residues in the CDR3. V lost 6 bases and J lost 6, with 14 bases in between. In germline, CDR1 is ENHRY, CDR2 SYGVKD. The CDR3, as DNA: TGTGCCATCAGCCCTGGGGCCCTAGATGGCTACACCTTC. Protein: CAISPGALDGYTF.

The V gene is TRBV5-5, the J gene TRBJ2-1; TRBD1 aligns across 10 bases. Germline V gene sequence: CDR1 SGHKS, CDR2 YYEKEE (reference sequence). The V gene end was trimmed by 0 bases and the J gene end by 6 bases; junction bases not matched to a gene: 6. CDR3 length: 16 residues. In DNA form, the CDR3 reads TGTGCCAGCAGCTTGGAGGGGACAGGGGTACTCAATGAGCAGTTCTTC. As protein: CASSLEGTGVLNEQFF. The full variable domain, its missing parts supplied by reference TRBV5-5 and TRBJ2-1, is DAGVTQSPTHLIKTRGQQVTLRCSPISGHKSVSWYQQVLGQGPQFIFQYYEKEERGRGNFPDRFSARQFPNYSSELNVNALLLGDSALYLCASSLEGTGVLNEQFFGPGTRLTVL.

This clone turned up a few times. This rearrangement joins TRBV2 to TRBJ1-1; D may be TRBD1 (5 bases). The CDR3 is 14 residues long. Germline values: CDR1 SNHLY, CDR2 FYNNEI. The V and J ends lost 6 bases and 6 bases respectively, with 17 bases between them. The CDR3 DNA follows: TGTGCCAGCAGGGAACAGGCCTTGGGCCCTGAAGCTTTCTTT. It codes for CASREQALGPEAFF.

This clone was picked up one time. The genes are TRBV7-2 and TRBJ2-7; 14 bases fit TRBD2. Trimming cost V 4 bases and J 5 bases; bases outside gene matches: 10. Germline V lookup: CDR1 SGHTA, CDR2 FQGNSA. The CDR3 length is 17 residues. This chain's CDR3 is CASSSTVGTSGSNEQYF. In DNA form, the CDR3 reads TGTGCCAGCAGCTCTACCGTTGGGACTAGCGGGAGTAACGAGCAGTACTTC.

The CDR3 nucleotides are TGTGCCAGCAGCCACGTCACCGGCTCTGGAAACACCATATATTTT. Its translation: CASSHVTGSGNTIYF. V and J are TRBV7-9 and TRBJ1-3, with D unclear. V lost 5 bases and J lost 0, with 11 bases in between. This CDR3 has 15 amino acids. Per germline, CDR1 SEHNR and CDR2 FQNEAQ (reference sequence).

This rearrangement joins TRBV4-1 to TRBJ1-1; 9 nucleotides agree with TRBD1. J gave up 4 bases and V 1 base, and 13 bases lay outside the gene matches. The CDR3 is 18 amino acids. The germline V gene encodes CDR1 MGHRA and CDR2 YSYEKL. The CDR3 loop is CASSQGREPGQGITEAFF. In DNA form, the CDR3 reads TGCGCCAGCAGCCAAGGACGAGAGCCCGGACAGGGGATCACTGAAGCTTTCTTT.

V and J are TRBV19 and TRBJ2-7; TRBD1 agrees at 9 bases. V shed 1 base and J 7 bases; nucleotides not matched to a gene: 5. The CDR3 covers 14 residues. Germline V gene data show CDR1 as LNHDA and CDR2 as SQIVND (reference sequence). The DNA for the CDR3 is TGTGCCAGTAGTATAGGTACAGGGGGCTGGGAGCAGTACTTC. Residues: CASSIGTGGWEQYF.

This chain joins TRBV28 and TRBJ1-2; possibly TRBD1 for D (5 bases). Germline V lookup: CDR1 MDHEN, CDR2 SYDVKM. The ends were cut back, 4 bases at V and 4 bases at J, with 34 bases in the middle. The CDR3 is 21 residues long. CDR3 bases: TGTGCCAGCAGTTGCCTCCGGTTAACAACTATGGGACGCCGGTGTGTCTATGGCTACACCTTC. It translates to CASSCLRLTTMGRRCVYGYTF.

The chain couples TRBV29-1 to TRBJ2-2; D not certain. CDR3 size: 13 residues. V gave up 6 bases and J gave up 5 bases, with 13 bases separating them. Germline V gene lookup returns CDR1 SQVTM and CDR2 ANQGSEA. CDR3 sequence reads: CSVAGDLTGELFF. In DNA form, the CDR3 reads TGCAGCGTCGCAGGTGACTTGACCGGGGAGCTGTTTTTT.

V is TRBV18 and J is TRBJ2-5; 9 nucleotides agree with TRBD1. The V and J ends lost 2 bases and 5 bases, in that order; junction bases with no gene match: 3. There are 14 residues in the CDR3. In germline, CDR1 is KGHSH, CDR2 LQKENI. CDR3 sequence: CASSPWDRVETQYF. In nucleotides, the CDR3 is TGTGCCAGCTCACCATGGGACAGGGTTGAGACCCAGTACTTC.

The chain uses TRBV11-2 and TRBJ2-1; TRBD2 matches at 7 bases. With V trimmed by 5 bases and J by 6 bases, 10 bases remained unmatched. The germline gives CDR1 SGHAT, CDR2 FQNNGV. This CDR3 contains 15 residues. The CDR3 region has the DNA TGTGCCAGCAGCGTTACTTGGGGAGGGCCCAATGAGCAGTTCTTC. Amino acids: CASSVTWGGPNEQFF.

The chain has TRBV5-4 and TRBJ1-1; no firm D call. This CDR3 region has 15 residues. CDR1 is SGHNT and CDR2 is YYREEE in the germline V gene (reference sequence). V lost 3 bases and J lost 2, with 14 bases in between. This CDR3 is CASSSSLTLNTEAFF. The CDR3 nucleotides read TGTGCCAGCAGCTCCTCCCTGACACTAAACACTGAAGCTTTCTTT.

The chain has TRBV6-5 and TRBJ1-5, with unresolved D. The CDR3 extends over 13 amino acids. The V end was cut by 6 bases, the J end by 5 bases, with 11 bases between. The germline V gene encodes CDR1 MNHEY and CDR2 SVGAGI. The CDR3 DNA reads as TGTGCCAGCAGCCAATCGCCGGATCAGCCCCAGCATTTT. Encoded protein: CASSQSPDQPQHF.

The chain combines TRBV7-2 with TRBJ2-1; 7 positions agree with TRBD2. The CDR3 loop spans 15 amino acids. The germline V gene has CDR1 SGHTA and CDR2 FQGNSA. The V and J ends lost 5 bases and 14 bases, in that order; junction bases with no gene match: 18. The CDR3 region has the DNA TGTGCCAGCAGCCTACTCCGGGACTATCGCGGGGAGGAGTTCTTC. It codes for CASSLLRDYRGEEFF.

As for this clone: The same CDR3 is also encoded by other DNA sequences in this sample. The gene calls are TRBV4-3 and TRBJ1-2, with D unresolved. V was cut by 1 base and J by 6 bases, with 15 bases left in between. Germline CDR1 is LGHNA and CDR2 is YSLEER. CDR3 length: 15 residues. The CDR3 sequence is CASSQVASPFHGYTF. The DNA of the CDR3 is TGCGCCAGCAGCCAAGTGGCCAGCCCTTTCCATGGCTACACCTTC.

V is TRBV7-2 and J is TRBJ2-7; 9 bases fit TRBD2. Germline CDR1 and CDR2: SGHTA and FQGNSA. CDR3 size: 15 residues. After removal of 6 bases from V and 4 bases from J, the junction contained 10 bases not matched to a gene. This CDR3 is CASRYTGTSQYEQYF. CDR3 bases: TGTGCCAGCAGGTATACCGGGACTAGCCAGTACGAGCAGTACTTC.

V gene TRBV4-3 combines with J gene TRBJ2-2; TRBD2 is a possible D gene (6 bases). Germline values: CDR1 LGHNA, CDR2 YSLEER. Trimming removed 1 base at V and 6 bases at J, with 21 bases between. The CDR3 contains 18 residues. The CDR3: CASSQVRVEREDAGELFF. The DNA of the CDR3 is TGCGCCAGCAGCCAAGTGAGGGTGGAAAGGGAGGACGCCGGGGAGCTGTTTTTT.

The J gene is TRBJ1-6, the V gene TRBV5-1; possibly TRBD1 for D (5 bases). Germline CDR1 and CDR2: SGHRS and YFSETQ. The CDR3 runs to 17 residues. Trimming stripped 4 bases from V and 7 bases from J, with 21 bases between. The CDR3 is CASSPGAAGVRNSPLHF. For the CDR3, the DNA is TGCGCCAGCAGCCCCGGGGCCGCCGGCGTGAGGAATTCACCCCTCCACTTT.

The rearrangement joins TRBV18 to TRBJ1-3; unclear D gene. The CDR3 is 15 amino acids. Germline lookup yields CDR1 KGHSH and CDR2 LQKENI. With 4 bases removed from V and 0 bases from J, the gap between germline ends came to 10 bases. The chain's CDR3 is CASSLQNYSGNTIYF. CDR3 in DNA: TGTGCCAGCTCACTCCAGAACTACTCTGGAAACACCATATATTTT.

The gene calls are TRBV4-1 and TRBJ2-6; D call uncertain. V gave up 4 bases and J gave up 0 bases, with 10 bases separating them. The CDR3 has 16 amino acids. The germline V gene encodes CDR1 MGHRA and CDR2 YSYEKL. CDR3 in DNA: TGCGCCAGCAGCCCGCACGCCATCTCTGGGGCCAACGTCCTGACTTTC. The encoded protein is CASSPHAISGANVLTF.

This clone was found once. The chain carries TRBV13 and TRBJ1-2; maybe TRBD1 (5 bases). Germline V gives CDR1 PRHDT, CDR2 FYEKMQ (reference sequence). The CDR3 loop spans 16 amino acids. Trimming took 3 bases from V and 0 from J, leaving 14 bases between them. CDR3 bases: TGTGCCAGCAGCTTCAAAGGGTGGGGGGCTAACTATGGCTACACCTTC. Protein sequence: CASSFKGWGANYGYTF.

The chain joins TRBV13 to TRBJ1-2; tentatively, D is TRBD1 (6 bases). The CDR3 runs to 13 residues. From germline, CDR1 is PRHDT and CDR2 FYEKMQ (reference sequence). V dropped 8 bases and J dropped 8 bases, with 18 bases sitting between them. CDR3 region: CASALPGAKGYTF. CDR3 nucleotide sequence: TGTGCCAGCGCCCTCCCGGGGGCAAAAGGCTACACCTTC.